This T cell receptor beta chain was sequenced in a study of blood T cell repertoires in COVID-19. Study-level background: PBMCs, B-cell-depleted T cells, or T cells were the source of the cDNA or gDNA that made up the material.

In the source study's methods: For nucleated cells, counts were estimated from reference gene primer amplification. Clones were sequenced by immunoSEQ multiplex PCR, and TCRdb holds only the in-frame ones, with some missing. That table gives V, J and clone size, and the DNA gave D and trimming. The data contain fewer than 250,000 clones, approximately 80% of them seen just once; the ten biggest clones take up 8.5% to 12%. Deletions cut 6 bases from V and 3 bases from J, with 12 bases between. This CDR3 is 13 amino acids long. Sequenced material: peripheral blood. The receptor comes from a woman older than 75 with acute or convalescent COVID-19. The chain links TRBV12-3 or TRBV12-4 to TRBJ2-7, with D perhaps matching TRBD1 (5 bases). This CDR3 is CASRSPGIYEQYF. CDR3 bases: TGTGCCAGCAGGTCCCCAGGGATCTACGAGCAGTACTTC.